This T cell receptor (beta chain) was obtained from a study of cytomegalovirus exposure and HLA in healthy donors. Unmatched junction bases numbered 14, after V lost 4 bases and J lost 4 bases. Germline assignment: CDR1 SGDLS and CDR2 YYNGEE. The CDR3 spans 17 residues. Profiled with immunoSEQ multiplex PCR; TCRdb holds only in-frame clones, not every one. The sample records around 140,000 clones, about 87% being singletons. This sequence was found in a man between 18 and 29 years old in good health and CMV-seropositive. Sequencing was performed on PBMCs. The chain carries TRBV9 and TRBJ2-7; TRBD2 aligns across 10 bases. CDR3 amino acids: CASSTRAGTSATYEQYF. As DNA, the CDR3 is TGTGCCAGCAGCACCCGAGCGGGGACTAGCGCTACATACGAGCAGTACTTC.